This TCR beta chain was identified during a study of response to subunit inactivated influenza vaccine. Losses at the gene ends were 5 bases for V and 7 bases for J; bases not matched to a gene: 8. The CDR3 consists of 15 residues. TCRdb itself ran the RT-PCR reads through MiXCR, one entry per CDR3 protein. Here the sample spans 500,000 to 600,000 distinct CDR3 sequences, about 11% being singletons. This sample also belongs to another study, concerning T cells expressing NK-cell markers. Turning to that study: TCR beta libraries carry UMIs added by 5'RACE template switching.

This receptor was identified in a man aged 50 to 59 who received an inactivated influenza vaccine. The starting material was PBMCs from blood, obtained on the day of vaccination. The chain employs TRBV12-3 or TRBV12-4 and TRBJ1-4; the match to TRBD1 covers 9 bases. In nucleotides, the CDR3 is TGTGCCAGCAGTAGAACCGGGACAGGGTTTGAAAAACTGTTTTTT. Encoded protein: CASSRTGTGFEKLFF.